Here is one T cell receptor beta chain with its context. Its target is not known. This specimen comes from a study of cytomegalovirus exposure and HLA in healthy donors. After removal of 3 bases from V and 6 bases from J, the junction contained 13 bases not matched to a gene. Germline CDR1 is SGDLS and CDR2 is YYNGEE. This CDR3 spans 16 amino acids. Whole-study results and caveats: Rarity held for most TCR sequences, but there were some public TCRs that occurred in many donors. Cytomegalovirus status was reportedly diagnosed by the classifier with high sensitivity and specificity. Cytomegalovirus-associated TCR beta chains were listed, numbering 150 to 200.

Only in-frame clones appear in the TCRdb table, and some are missing; sequencing was by immunoSEQ multiplex PCR. The sample lists approximately 280,000 clones, 80% to 90% occurring once. This chain connects TRBV9 to TRBJ2-3, with 7 bases aligning to TRBD2. This sequence originates from a woman aged 18-30 years in good health and CMV-seronegative. The source material was PBMCs. The CDR3 loop is CASSAPAGDSSDTQYF. CDR3 in DNA: TGTGCCAGCAGCGCGCCGGCGGGGGACTCGAGTGATACGCAGTATTTT.